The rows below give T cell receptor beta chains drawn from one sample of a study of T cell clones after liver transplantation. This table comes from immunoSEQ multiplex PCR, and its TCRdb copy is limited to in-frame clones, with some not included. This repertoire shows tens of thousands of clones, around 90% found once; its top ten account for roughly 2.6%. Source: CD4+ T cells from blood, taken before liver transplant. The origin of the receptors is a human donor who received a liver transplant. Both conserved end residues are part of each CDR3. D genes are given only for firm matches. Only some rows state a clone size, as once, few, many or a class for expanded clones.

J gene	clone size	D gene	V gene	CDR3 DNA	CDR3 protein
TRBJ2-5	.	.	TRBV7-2	TGTGCCAGCAGTAAAGTGCTGGGCCAAGAGACCCAGTACTTC	CASSKVLGQETQYF
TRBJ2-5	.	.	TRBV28	TGTGCCAGCAGTTTGAACGGGGAAGAGACCCAGTACTTC	CASSLNGEETQYF
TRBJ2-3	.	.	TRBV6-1	TGTGCCAGCAGTGATCGGGCTAGCGCTCTGGATACGCAGTATTTT	CASSDRASALDTQYF
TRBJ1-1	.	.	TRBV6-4	TGTGCCAGCAGCCTAGCTCCGGGCACTGAAGCTTTCTTT	CASSLAPGTEAFF
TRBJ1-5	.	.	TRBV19	TGTGCCAGTAGTTTACGGACAGCTGGGAGGGGAAATCAGCCCCAGCATTTT	CASSLRTAGRGNQPQHF
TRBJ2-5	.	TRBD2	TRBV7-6	TGTGCCAGCAGCCTCGGCCTAGCGGGAGGGCTCGCCAAAGGAGCCCAGTACTTC	CASSLGLAGGLAKGAQYF
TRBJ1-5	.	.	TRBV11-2	TGTGCCAGCAGCCAAGACACGGATCAGCCCCAGCATTTT	CASSQDTDQPQHF
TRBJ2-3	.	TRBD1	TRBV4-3	TGCGCCAGCAGCCAAACCTACAGGGGTAGCACAGATACGCAGTATTTT	CASSQTYRGSTDTQYF
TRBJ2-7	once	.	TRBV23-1	TGCGCCAGCAGTCAATCGCCCGGAAGGCGGACTTGGACTACCGAGCAGTACTTC	CASSQSPGRRTWTTEQYF
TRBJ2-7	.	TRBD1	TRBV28	TGTGCCAGCAAAACAGGGGGCGGCGAGCAGTACTTC	CASKTGGGEQYF
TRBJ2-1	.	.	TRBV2	TGTGCCAGCAGTGACGAGGCCGGGACGTTCTTC	CASSDEAGTFF
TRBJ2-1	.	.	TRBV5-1	TGCGCCAGCAGCATACCTAGCTCCTACAATGAGCAGTTCTTC	CASSIPSSYNEQFF
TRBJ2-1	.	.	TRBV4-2	TGTGCCAGCAGCCAAGGGCGGGGTTCCTACAATGAGCAGTTCTTC	CASSQGRGSYNEQFF
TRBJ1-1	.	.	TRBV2	TGTGCCAGCACTGGGGACGGTGGGGGTGAAGCTTTCTTT	CASTGDGGGEAFF
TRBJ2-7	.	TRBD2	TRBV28	TGTGCCAGCAGTTCCCCAGCGGGAACGTACGAGCAGTACTTC	CASSSPAGTYEQYF
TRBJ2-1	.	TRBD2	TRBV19	TGTGCCAGTAGTATGGAAGGCGGGAGGGCCTACAATGAGCAGTTCTTC	CASSMEGGRAYNEQFF
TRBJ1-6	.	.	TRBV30	TGTGCCTGGAGTGTAGCAGGGGCAGGTTCACCCCTCCACTTT	CAWSVAGAGSPLHF
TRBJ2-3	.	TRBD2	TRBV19	TGTGCCAGTAGTCATCGCCTAGCGGACACAGATACGCAGTATTTT	CASSHRLADTDTQYF
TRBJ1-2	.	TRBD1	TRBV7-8	TGTGCCAGCAGCTCCAGGGGGACGCCGACAAGGGGTGGCTACACCTTC	CASSSRGTPTRGGYTF
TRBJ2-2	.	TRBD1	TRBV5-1	TGCGCCAGCCGAACTCCGGGACAGGGTATCGGGGAGCTGTTTTTT	CASRTPGQGIGELFF
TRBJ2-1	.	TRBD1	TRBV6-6	TGTGCCATCACCCGACCGGGACAGGGTCCCCATGAGCAGTTCTTC	CAITRPGQGPHEQFF
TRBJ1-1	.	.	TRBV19	TGTGCCAGTACGTCCGACAGGAACACTGAAGCTTTCTTT	CASTSDRNTEAFF
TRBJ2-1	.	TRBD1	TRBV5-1	TGCGCCAGCAGCTTAGCGGGACAGGGCGCCAATGAGCAGTTCTTC	CASSLAGQGANEQFF
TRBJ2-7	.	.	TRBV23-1	TGCGCCAGCAGTCCGACCCTCTCCCCCCGGGGGAACGAGCAGTACTTC	CASSPTLSPRGNEQYF
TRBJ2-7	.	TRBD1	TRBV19	TGTGCCAGTAGTAAAACAGGGGCCCGTATGGAGCAGTACTTC	CASSKTGARMEQYF
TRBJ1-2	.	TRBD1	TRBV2	TGTGCCAGCAGTGACCCAGGACAGGGCTATGGCTACACCTTC	CASSDPGQGYGYTF